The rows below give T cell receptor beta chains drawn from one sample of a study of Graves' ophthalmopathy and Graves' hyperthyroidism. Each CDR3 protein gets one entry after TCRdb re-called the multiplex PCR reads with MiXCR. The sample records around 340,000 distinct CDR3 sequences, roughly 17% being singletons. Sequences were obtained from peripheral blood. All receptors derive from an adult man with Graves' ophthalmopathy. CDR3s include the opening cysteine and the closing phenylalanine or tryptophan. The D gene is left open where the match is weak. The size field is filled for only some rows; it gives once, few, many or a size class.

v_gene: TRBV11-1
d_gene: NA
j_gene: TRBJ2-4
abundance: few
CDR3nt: TGTGCCAGCAGCTTACTATCAGGGGAAGCCAAAAACATTCAGGACTTC
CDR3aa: CASSLLSGEAKNIQDF

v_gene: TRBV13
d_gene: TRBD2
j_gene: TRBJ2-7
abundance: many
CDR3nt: TGTGCCAGCAGCTCCAGACTAGCTTACGAGCAGTACTTC
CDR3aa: CASSSRLAYEQYF

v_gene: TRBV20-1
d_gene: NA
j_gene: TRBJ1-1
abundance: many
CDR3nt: TGCAGTGCGATCCGGGACAACCAATTGAACACTGAAGCTTTCTTT
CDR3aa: CSAIRDNQLNTEAFF

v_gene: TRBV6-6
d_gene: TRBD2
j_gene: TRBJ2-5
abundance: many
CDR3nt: TGTGCCAGCACCCTTGCTGCGGGGGGAGGACAAGAGACCCAGTACTTC
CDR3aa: CASTLAAGGGQETQYF

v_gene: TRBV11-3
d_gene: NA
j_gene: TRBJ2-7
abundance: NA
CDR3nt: TGTGCCAGCAGCCCCCCGGGAATATCAAGGGAGCAGTACTTC
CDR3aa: CASSPPGISREQYF

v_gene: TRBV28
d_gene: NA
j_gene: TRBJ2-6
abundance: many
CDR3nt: TGTGCCAGCGGGGACCATGGACGCCGCTCTGGGGCCAACGTCCTGACTTTC
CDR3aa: CASGDHGRRSGANVLTF

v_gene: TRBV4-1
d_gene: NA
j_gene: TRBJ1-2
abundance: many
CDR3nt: TGCGCCAGCAGCCAAGAGCGATCGGGGCTGGGCTACACCTTC
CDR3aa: CASSQERSGLGYTF

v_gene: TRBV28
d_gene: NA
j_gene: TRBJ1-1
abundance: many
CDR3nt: TGTGCCAGCACGGAGGGGAGCACTGAAGCTTTCTTT
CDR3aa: CASTEGSTEAFF

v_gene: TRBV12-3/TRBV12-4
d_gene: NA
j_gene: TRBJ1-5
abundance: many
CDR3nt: TGTGCCAGCAGTTTATGGGGTGAAGGCAATCAGCCCCAGCATTTT
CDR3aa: CASSLWGEGNQPQHF

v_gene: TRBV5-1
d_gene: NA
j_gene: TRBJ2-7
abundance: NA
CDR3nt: TGCGCCAGCAGCTTGGATCCAGCGGTGGCCTACGAGCAGTACTTC
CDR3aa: CASSLDPAVAYEQYF

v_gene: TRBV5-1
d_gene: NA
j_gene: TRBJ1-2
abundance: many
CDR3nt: TGCGCCAGCAGCTTGGAGGGAGAGGGATATGGCTACACCTTC
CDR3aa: CASSLEGEGYGYTF

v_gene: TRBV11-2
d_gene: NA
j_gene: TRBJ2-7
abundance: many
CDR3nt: TGTGCCAGCAGCTTAGCGGATTACGAGCAGTACTTC
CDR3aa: CASSLADYEQYF

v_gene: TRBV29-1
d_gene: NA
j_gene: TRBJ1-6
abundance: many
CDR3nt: TGCAGCGTTCGTCGACAGGAAAATTCACCCCTCCACTTT
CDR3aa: CSVRRQENSPLHF

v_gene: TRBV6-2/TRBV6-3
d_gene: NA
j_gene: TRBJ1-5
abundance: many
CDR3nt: TGTGCCAGCAGTTATCCCCCCCGGGGGGGGGGACAGCCCCAGCATTTT
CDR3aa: CASSYPPRGGGQPQHF

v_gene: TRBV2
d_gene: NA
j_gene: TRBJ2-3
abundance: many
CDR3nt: TGTGCCAGCACAGGGCTCGCTGATACGCAGTATTTT
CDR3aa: CASTGLADTQYF

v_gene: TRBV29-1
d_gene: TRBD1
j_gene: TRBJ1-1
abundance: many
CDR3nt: TGCAGCGTTGCTGGGACAGGGGTGGACACTGAAGCTTTCTTT
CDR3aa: CSVAGTGVDTEAFF

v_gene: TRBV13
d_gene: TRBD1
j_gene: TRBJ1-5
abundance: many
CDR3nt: TGTGCCAGCAGCTTAGGAGACAGGGGCAATCAGCCCCAGCATTTT
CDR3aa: CASSLGDRGNQPQHF

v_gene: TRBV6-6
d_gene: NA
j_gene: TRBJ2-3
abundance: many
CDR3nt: TGTGCCAGCTACAGTGTTTGGCCAGAGACAGATACGCAGTATTTT
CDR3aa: CASYSVWPETDTQYF

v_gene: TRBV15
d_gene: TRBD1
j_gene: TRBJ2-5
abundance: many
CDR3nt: TGTGCCACCAGCAGAGATTTGAGACAGGGGTCCAGGACCCAGTACTTC
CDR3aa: CATSRDLRQGSRTQYF

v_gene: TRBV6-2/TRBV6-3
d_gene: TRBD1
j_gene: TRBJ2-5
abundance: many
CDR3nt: TGTGCCAGCAGGCCCACAGGGGGCGAAACCGGAGAGACCCAGTACTTC
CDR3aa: CASRPTGGETGETQYF

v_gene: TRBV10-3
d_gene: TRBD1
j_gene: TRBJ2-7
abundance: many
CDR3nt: TGTGCCATCAACTCTGACAGGGAAGGCGAGCAGTACTTC
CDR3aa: CAINSDREGEQYF

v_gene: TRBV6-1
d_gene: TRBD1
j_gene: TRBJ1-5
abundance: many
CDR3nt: TGTGCCAGCAGGAGGACAGGGGCTAGCAATCAGCCCCAGCATTTT
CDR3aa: CASRRTGASNQPQHF

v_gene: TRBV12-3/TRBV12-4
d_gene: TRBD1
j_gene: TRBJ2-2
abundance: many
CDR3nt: TGTGCCAGCAGTTTTCGGGGGACAGGGGTCGTCGGGGAGCTGTTTTTT
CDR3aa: CASSFRGTGVVGELFF

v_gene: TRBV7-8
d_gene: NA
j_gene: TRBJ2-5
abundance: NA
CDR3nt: TGTGCCAGCAGCTCTGATTGGGAGACCCAGTACTTC
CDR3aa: CASSSDWETQYF

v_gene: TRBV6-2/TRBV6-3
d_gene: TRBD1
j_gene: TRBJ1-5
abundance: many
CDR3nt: TGTGCCAGCAGCCATCACGACAGGGTGTATAGCAATCAGCCCCAGCATTTT
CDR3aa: CASSHHDRVYSNQPQHF

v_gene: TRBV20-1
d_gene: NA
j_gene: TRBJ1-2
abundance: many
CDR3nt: TGCAGTGCTAGAGATTTTAACAGGACGAACTATGGCTACACCTTC
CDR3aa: CSARDFNRTNYGYTF

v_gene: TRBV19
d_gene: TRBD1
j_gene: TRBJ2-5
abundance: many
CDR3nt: TGTGCCAGTAGTCTACAGGGGACGCCCCAAGAGACCCAGTACTTC
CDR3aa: CASSLQGTPQETQYF

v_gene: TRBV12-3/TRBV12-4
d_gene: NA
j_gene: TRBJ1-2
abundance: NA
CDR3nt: TGTGCCAGCAGGGCTCGCGACGGCTACACCTTC
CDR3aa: CASRARDGYTF

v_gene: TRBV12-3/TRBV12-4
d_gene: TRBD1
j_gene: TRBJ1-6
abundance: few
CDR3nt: TGTGCCAGCAGTCTCTACCGACAGGGAGGGTCACCCCTCCACTTT
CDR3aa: CASSLYRQGGSPLHF

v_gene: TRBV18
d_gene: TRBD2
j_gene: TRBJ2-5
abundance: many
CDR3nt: TGTGCCAGCTCAGAACTAGCGGAACAAGAGACCCAGTACTTC
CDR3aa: CASSELAEQETQYF

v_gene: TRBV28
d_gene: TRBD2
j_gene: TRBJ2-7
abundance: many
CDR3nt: TGTGCCAGCAAGTCTAGCGGGGGAAATACCTACGAGCAGTACTTC
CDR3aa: CASKSSGGNTYEQYF

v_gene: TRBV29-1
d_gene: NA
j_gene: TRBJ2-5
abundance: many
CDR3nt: TGCAGCGTTGCTAGTCAAGGGATTTCTTCGGGGGAGACCCAGTACTTC
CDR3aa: CSVASQGISSGETQYF

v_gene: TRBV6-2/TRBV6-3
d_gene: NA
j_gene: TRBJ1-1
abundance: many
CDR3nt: TGTGCCAGCAGTTACTTTCCGTCTATGAACACTGAAGCTTTCTTT
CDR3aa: CASSYFPSMNTEAFF

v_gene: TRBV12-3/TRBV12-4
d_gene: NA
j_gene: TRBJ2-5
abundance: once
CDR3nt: TGTGCCAGCAGCTCAAACCCCAGGGGTTCGGGGGAGACCCAGTACTTC
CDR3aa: CASSSNPRGSGETQYF

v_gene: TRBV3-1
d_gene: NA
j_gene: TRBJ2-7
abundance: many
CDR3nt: TGTGCCAGCAGCCAACGGGACGTGAGAAAGCAGTACTTC
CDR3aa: CASSQRDVRKQYF

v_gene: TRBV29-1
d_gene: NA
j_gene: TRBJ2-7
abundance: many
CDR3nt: TGCAGCGTTCGTACACGTTACGAGCAGTACTTC
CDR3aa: CSVRTRYEQYF

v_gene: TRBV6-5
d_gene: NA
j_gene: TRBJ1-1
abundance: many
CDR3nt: TGTGCCAGCCGAGCAGGGACGGCCATGAGCACTGAAGCTTTCTTT
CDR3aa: CASRAGTAMSTEAFF

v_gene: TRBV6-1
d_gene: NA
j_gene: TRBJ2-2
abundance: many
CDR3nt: TGTGCCAGCAGTGAAGAAGTACAGGGAACCGGGGAGCTGTTTTTT
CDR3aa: CASSEEVQGTGELFF

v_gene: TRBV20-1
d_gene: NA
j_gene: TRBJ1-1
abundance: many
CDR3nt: TGCAGTGCTAGAGCCTTTCGGGCTGAAGCTTTCTTT
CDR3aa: CSARAFRAEAFF

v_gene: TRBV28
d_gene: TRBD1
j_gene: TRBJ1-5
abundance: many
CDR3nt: TGTGCCAGCAGTCGACAGGGTCTTCGCAATCAGCCCCAGCATTTT
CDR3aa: CASSRQGLRNQPQHF

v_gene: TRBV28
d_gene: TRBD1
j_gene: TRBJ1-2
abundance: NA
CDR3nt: TGTGCCAGCAGTATCATTTTGGGACAGGGGAATGGCTACACCTTC
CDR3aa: CASSIILGQGNGYTF

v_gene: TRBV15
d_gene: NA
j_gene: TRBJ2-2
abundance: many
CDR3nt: TGTGCCACCAGCAGAGCTCCAGGGGTGAACACCGGGGAGCTGTTTTTT
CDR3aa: CATSRAPGVNTGELFF

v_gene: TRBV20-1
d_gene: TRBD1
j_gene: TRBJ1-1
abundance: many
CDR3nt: TGCAGTGCCTTGAAGACGACCCGGACAGGTTGGAACACTGAAGCTTTCTTT
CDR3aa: CSALKTTRTGWNTEAFF

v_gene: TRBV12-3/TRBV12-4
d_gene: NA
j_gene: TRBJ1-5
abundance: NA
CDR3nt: TGTGCCAGCACACGAAGCAATCAGCCCCAGCATTTT
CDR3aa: CASTRSNQPQHF

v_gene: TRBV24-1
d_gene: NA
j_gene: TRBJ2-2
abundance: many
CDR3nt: TGTGCCACCAGTGATTTCCTCCGCACCGGGGAGCTGTTTTTT
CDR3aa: CATSDFLRTGELFF

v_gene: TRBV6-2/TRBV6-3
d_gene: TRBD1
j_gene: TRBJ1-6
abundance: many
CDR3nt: TGTGCCAGCAGAAACAGGGGTTCACCCCTCCACTTT
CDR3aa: CASRNRGSPLHF

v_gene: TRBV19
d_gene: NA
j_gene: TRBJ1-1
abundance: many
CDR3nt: TGTGCCAGTACCCCCGACCTGAACACTGAAGCTTTCTTT
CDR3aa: CASTPDLNTEAFF